These 29 T cell receptor beta chains share one sample of origin, sequenced in a study of blood T cell repertoires in COVID-19. Clones were read by immunoSEQ multiplex PCR, and TCRdb kept only the in-frame ones, dropping some. The sample lists some 24,000 clones; 85% to 90% were seen once. The sample taken for sequencing was peripheral blood. Receptor source: a human donor in a cohort sampled during active COVID-19.

The chain has TRBV7-9 and TRBJ1-2, with 7 bases that match TRBD1. CDR3 length equals 14 residues. V shed 2 bases and J 4 bases; nucleotides not matched to a gene: 4. Germline loops: CDR1 SEHNR, CDR2 FQNEAQ (reference sequence). The CDR3 coding sequence is TGTGCCAGCAGCTTACAACAGGGGAGCTATGGCTACACCTTC. This codes for CASSLQQGSYGYTF. Together with reference TRBV7-9 and TRBJ1-2, the CDR3 gives the full variable domain: DTGVSQNPRHKITKRGQNVTFRCDPISEHNRLYWYRQTLGQGPEFLTYFQNEAQLEKSRLLSDRFSAERPKGSFSTLEIQRTEQGDSAMYLCASSLQQGSYGYTFGSGTRLTVV.

This clone was seen once. The chain is built from TRBV5-4 and TRBJ2-3; 7 nucleotides agree with TRBD2. The CDR3 is made up of 16 amino acids. Per germline, CDR1 SGHNT and CDR2 YYREEE (reference sequence). V gave up 4 bases and J gave up 2 bases; unmatched junction bases: 10. The CDR3 region is CASSTMVRGDTDTQYF. The CDR3 nucleotides read TGTGCCAGCAGCACTATGGTCCGGGGGGACACAGATACGCAGTATTTT.

This rearrangement joins TRBV5-1 to TRBJ2-5; TRBD1 agrees at 7 bases. Germline V gene data show CDR1 as SGHRS and CDR2 as YFSETQ. CDR3 length: 15 amino acids. V gave up 0 bases and J gave up 3 bases; unmatched junction bases: 5. CDR3 in amino acids: CASSLGTGAKETQYF. Here the CDR3 DNA reads TGCGCCAGCAGCTTGGGCACAGGGGCTAAAGAGACCCAGTACTTC.

The gene calls are TRBV4-1 and TRBJ1-2, with a possible D match to TRBD1 (5 bases). This CDR3 spans 14 amino acids. CDR1 MGHRA and CDR2 YSYEKL come from the germline V gene. The V end was cut by 1 base, the J end by 4 bases, with 10 bases between. The CDR3 is CASSQAAGGYGYTF. CDR3 DNA sequence: TGCGCCAGCAGCCAAGCAGCCGGGGGCTATGGCTACACCTTC.

The DNA of the CDR3 is TGTGCCAGCAGCCAAGACAGGTCCTACGAGCAGTACTTC. Translated, it gives CASSQDRSYEQYF. V usage is TRBV3-1 (or the pseudogene TRBV3-2) and J usage is TRBJ2-7, with D hard to call. The ends were cut back, 0 bases at V and 1 base at J, with 4 bases in the middle. Per germline, CDR1 LGHDT and CDR2 YNNKEL (reference sequence). This CDR3 comprises 13 residues.

The chain couples TRBV5-4 to TRBJ2-1; D may be TRBD1 (6 bases). This CDR3 is built from 14 residues. The germline V gene has CDR1 SGHNT and CDR2 YYREEE (reference sequence). The V gene lost 2 bases and the J gene lost 5 bases, with 11 bases spanning the gap. The CDR3 here is CASSFGQQNNEQFF. The CDR3 region has the DNA TGTGCCAGCAGCTTCGGACAGCAAAACAATGAGCAGTTCTTC.

For the CDR3, the DNA is TGCGCCAGCAGCAAAACAGGGGCTGGGGCCAACGTCCTGACTTTC. This translates into CASSKTGAGANVLTF. V usage is TRBV4-1 and J usage is TRBJ2-6; TRBD1 matches 7 bases. The junction had 3 bases not matched to a gene; V was cut back by 5 bases and J by 2 bases. Germline CDR1 and CDR2: MGHRA and YSYEKL. The CDR3 is made up of 15 amino acids.

This rearrangement joins TRBV4-2 to TRBJ2-1; 8 bases agree with TRBD1. CDR1 and CDR2 (germline): LGHNA, YNFKEQ. The J segment lost 7 bases and the V segment lost 2 bases, leaving 16 bases of the junction unmatched. This CDR3 spans 18 amino acids. CDR3: CASSQPPDRAISFNEQFF. The CDR3 DNA follows: TGTGCCAGCAGCCAACCCCCGGACAGGGCCATTTCTTTTAATGAGCAGTTCTTC.

The gene calls are TRBV7-9 and TRBJ2-7; 9 bases align to TRBD1. V shed 6 bases, J shed 3 bases, and the junction held 9 bases outside the gene matches. The CDR3 contains 15 residues. The germline V gene has CDR1 SEHNR and CDR2 FQNEAQ (reference sequence). DNA for the CDR3: TGTGCCAGCAGTTCCACCGGGACAGGGTTCTACGAGCAGTACTTC. Encoded protein: CASSSTGTGFYEQYF. Complete variable domain (other parts from reference TRBV7-9 and TRBJ2-7): DTGVSQNPRHKITKRGQNVTFRCDPISEHNRLYWYRQTLGQGPEFLTYFQNEAQLEKSRLLSDRFSAERPKGSFSTLEIQRTEQGDSAMYLCASSSTGTGFYEQYFGPGTRLTVT.

The CDR3 nucleotides read TGCAGCGCCCGACCGTACCCGGGACAGGGGGGCTACGAGCAGTACTTC. It is translated as CSARPYPGQGGYEQYF. J is TRBJ2-7 and V is TRBV29-1; 11 bases match TRBD1. Germline V gene lookup returns CDR1 SQVTM and CDR2 ANQGSEA. The length of the CDR3 is 16 residues. Losses at the gene ends were 7 bases for V and 3 bases for J; bases not matched to a gene: 14.

V is TRBV10-3 and J is TRBJ2-3, with 10 bases that match TRBD2. Germline V gene lookup returns CDR1 ENHRY and CDR2 SYGVKD. The length of the CDR3 is 14 residues. V lost 2 bases, J lost 8 bases, and 4 bases stayed unmatched. CDR3 bases: TGTGCCATCAGTGAGGATGTAGCGGGGGGTACGCAGTATTTT. This gives the protein CAISEDVAGGTQYF.

On this clone itself: At one boundary the junction diverges from the germline segment, which might be a read error. The chain combines TRBV4-1 with TRBJ2-1; D may be TRBD2 (5 bases). The CDR3 contains 14 residues. The V gene's germline CDR1 is MGHRA and CDR2 YSYEKL. The CDR3 DNA follows: TGCGCCAGCAGCCAATTGGACTCCGACAATGAGCAGTTCTTC. Its translation is CASSQLDSDNEQFF.

The gene calls are TRBV6-5 and TRBJ1-1, with D unclear. Germline V gene data show CDR1 as MNHEY and CDR2 as SVGAGI. Trimming removed 2 bases from V and 0 bases from J, with 4 bases in between. CDR3 size: 13 residues. CDR3 sequence reads: CASSYTVNTEAFF. CDR3 in DNA: TGTGCCAGCAGTTACACTGTGAACACTGAAGCTTTCTTT.

In its sample, this clone was seen once. This chain uses TRBV29-1 with TRBJ1-4; 8 bases map to TRBD1. Germline assignment: CDR1 SQVTM and CDR2 ANQGSEA. J lost 8 bases, V lost 5 bases, and 1 base had no gene match. The CDR3 has 11 residues. The CDR3 here is CSVRTGEKLFF. CDR3 DNA sequence: TGCAGCGTTCGGACAGGGGAAAAACTGTTTTTT.

The V and J genes are TRBV7-2 and TRBJ2-1; 10 nucleotides agree with TRBD1. The V and J ends lost 7 bases and 8 bases, in that order; junction bases with no gene match: 14. The CDR3 totals 16 residues. Looked up from germline, CDR1 is SGHTA and CDR2 is FQGNSA. The CDR3 reads CASTPQVRQGAHEQFF. CDR3 bases: TGTGCCAGCACCCCCCAGGTGAGACAGGGGGCCCATGAGCAGTTCTTC. The full variable domain, with the rest looked up from reference TRBV7-2 and TRBJ2-1, is GAGVSQSPSNKVTEKGKDVELRCDPISGHTALYWYRQSLGQGLEFLIYFQGNSAPDKSGLPSDRFSAERTGGSVSTLTIQRTQQEDSAVYLCASTPQVRQGAHEQFFGPGTRLTVL.

The CDR3 protein is CASSLGQIRNQPQHF. DNA for the CDR3: TGTGCCAGCAGTCTAGGACAGATCCGCAATCAGCCCCAGCATTTT. This rearrangement joins TRBV28 to TRBJ1-5, with a tentative D call TRBD1 (6 bases). The germline V gene encodes CDR1 MDHEN and CDR2 SYDVKM. With 5 bases removed from V and 2 bases from J, the gap between germline ends came to 13 bases. CDR3 length: 15 amino acids. Supplemented by reference TRBV28 and TRBJ1-5, the full variable domain reads DVKVTQSSRYLVKRTGEKVFLECVQDMDHENMFWYRQDPGLGLRLIYFSYDVKMKEKGDIPEGYSVSREKKERFSLILESASTNQTSMYLCASSLGQIRNQPQHFGDGTRLSIL.

The rearrangement uses TRBV11-2 and TRBJ2-1; D possibly corresponds to TRBD2 (6 bases). The germline V gene encodes CDR1 SGHAT and CDR2 FQNNGV. The CDR3 extends over 15 amino acids. Trimming removed 0 bases at V and 3 bases at J, with 9 bases between. CDR3 coding DNA: TGTGCCAGCAGCTTAGAGACTAGTTACTACAATGAGCAGTTCTTC. As protein: CASSLETSYYNEQFF. The full variable domain, rest sourced from reference TRBV11-2 and TRBJ2-1, is EAGVAQSPRYKIIEKRQSVAFWCNPISGHATLYWYQQILGQGPKLLIQFQNNGVVDDSQLPKDRFSAERLKGVDSTLKIQPAKLEDSAVYLCASSLETSYYNEQFFGPGTRLTVL.

V and J are TRBV2 and TRBJ1-1; D call uncertain. The germline CDR1 and CDR2 sequences are SNHLY and FYNNEI. The CDR3 length is 13 residues. Trimming stripped 6 bases from V and 0 bases from J, with 8 bases between. The CDR3 loop reads CASSGLLNTEAFF. The CDR3 DNA reads TGTGCCAGCAGCGGACTTTTGAACACTGAAGCTTTCTTT.

The sample holds one count of this clone. V usage is TRBV3-1 (or the pseudogene TRBV3-2) and J usage is TRBJ1-4; D unclear. The germline V gene has CDR1 LGHDT and CDR2 YNNKEL (reference sequence). The CDR3 runs to 13 residues. Trimming removed 8 bases from V and 1 base from J, with 8 bases in between. The CDR3: CASAELTNEKLFF. In nucleotides, the CDR3 is TGTGCCAGCGCCGAGTTAACTAATGAAAAACTGTTTTTT.

The chain couples TRBV3-1 (or the pseudogene TRBV3-2) to TRBJ1-2; D ambiguous. The CDR3 has 14 residues. V dropped 4 bases and J dropped 6 bases, with 15 bases sitting between them. Germline V gene lookup returns CDR1 LGHDT and CDR2 YNNKEL (reference sequence). The CDR3: CASSLSGEVHGYTF. CDR3 bases: TGTGCCAGCAGCCTTTCTGGAGAGGTACATGGCTACACCTTC.

This chain links TRBV29-1 with TRBJ2-2; TRBD1 matches 11 bases. V lost 6 bases to trimming and J lost 3 bases; unmatched junction nucleotides: 6. The CDR3 runs to 15 residues. Germline V gene data show CDR1 as SQVTM and CDR2 as ANQGSEA. The CDR3 spells CSVKDRGLHTGELFF. The CDR3 DNA reads as TGCAGCGTGAAGGACAGGGGGCTTCACACCGGGGAGCTGTTTTTT.

The chain recombines TRBV15 with TRBJ2-1; TRBD2 matches 7 bases. The CDR3 has 12 amino acids. The V gene's germline CDR1 is LNHNV and CDR2 YYDKDF (reference sequence). The J segment lost 10 bases and the V segment lost 5 bases, leaving 5 bases of the junction unmatched. CDR3 sequence reads: CATSVTGGEQFF. The CDR3 bases are TGTGCCACCAGCGTCACCGGGGGGGAGCAGTTCTTC.

V gene TRBV12-2 combines with J gene TRBJ1-5; the DNA was not compared with TRBD1, the D call given in the table. TRBV12-2 is an annotated pseudogene. There are 14 residues in the CDR3. The CDR3 loop is CASRVDRVGQPQHF. CDR3 DNA sequence: TGTGCAAGTCGCGTAGACAGGGTCGGTCAGCCCCAGCATTTT.

This clone was picked up one time. V and J are TRBV6-6 and TRBJ2-1; D possibly corresponds to TRBD2 (6 bases). Germline CDR1 is MNHNY and CDR2 is SVGAGI (reference sequence). V dropped 2 bases and J dropped 1 base, with 12 bases sitting between them. The CDR3 runs 16 residues. DNA of the CDR3: TGTGCCAGCAGTTACGGGGGGAGAGGGTCCTACAATGAGCAGTTCTTC. As protein: CASSYGGRGSYNEQFF.

J is TRBJ2-3 and V is TRBV25-1, with D possibly TRBD2 on 5 matching bases. The length of the CDR3 is 15 residues. CDR1 is MGHDK and CDR2 is SYGVNS in the germline V gene. Trimming cost V 4 bases and J 4 bases, with 15 bases left between them. DNA for the CDR3: TGTGCCAGCAGTGGTGACTACACCCTTGCAGATACGCAGTATTTT. This sequence encodes CASSGDYTLADTQYF.

The V and J genes are TRBV3-1 (or the pseudogene TRBV3-2) and TRBJ2-7, with D unresolved. The CDR3 consists of 12 residues. V was trimmed by 2 bases and J by 1 base, leaving 3 bases between them. CDR1 and CDR2 from the germline V gene are LGHDT and YNNKEL (reference sequence). CDR3 protein: CASSQQSYEQYF. CDR3 nucleotide sequence: TGTGCCAGCAGCCAACAGTCCTACGAGCAGTACTTC.

This sequence joins TRBV30 and TRBJ1-2, with D perhaps matching TRBD1 (6 bases). Trimming stripped 0 bases from V and 2 bases from J, with 7 bases between. Germline lookup yields CDR1 GTSNPN and CDR2 SVGIG (reference sequence). CDR3 length equals 13 residues. CDR3 DNA sequence: TGTGCCTGGAGTGTGGGGGCCAACTATGGCTACACCTTC. Protein sequence: CAWSVGANYGYTF.

This clone was counted a few times. The rearrangement uses TRBV5-1 and TRBJ1-5; D might be TRBD1 (6 bases). This CDR3 has 14 residues. Germline lookup yields CDR1 SGHRS and CDR2 YFSETQ. Between the trimmed V and J ends, which lost 4 bases and 7 bases, there was a span of 15 bases. CDR3 amino acids: CASSLMGGQQPQHF. In DNA form, the CDR3 reads TGCGCCAGCAGCCTGATGGGGGGGCAGCAGCCCCAGCATTTT.

The chain links TRBV6-5 to TRBJ2-7, with D tentatively TRBD2 (7 bases). Germline V gene data show CDR1 as MNHEY and CDR2 as SVGAGI. The V gene lost 10 bases and the J gene lost 4 bases, with 14 bases spanning the gap. The CDR3 consists of 12 residues. The CDR3 bases are TGTGCCACTACTGAGGGGGGGTACGAGCAGTACTTC. Translated, it gives CATTEGGYEQYF.